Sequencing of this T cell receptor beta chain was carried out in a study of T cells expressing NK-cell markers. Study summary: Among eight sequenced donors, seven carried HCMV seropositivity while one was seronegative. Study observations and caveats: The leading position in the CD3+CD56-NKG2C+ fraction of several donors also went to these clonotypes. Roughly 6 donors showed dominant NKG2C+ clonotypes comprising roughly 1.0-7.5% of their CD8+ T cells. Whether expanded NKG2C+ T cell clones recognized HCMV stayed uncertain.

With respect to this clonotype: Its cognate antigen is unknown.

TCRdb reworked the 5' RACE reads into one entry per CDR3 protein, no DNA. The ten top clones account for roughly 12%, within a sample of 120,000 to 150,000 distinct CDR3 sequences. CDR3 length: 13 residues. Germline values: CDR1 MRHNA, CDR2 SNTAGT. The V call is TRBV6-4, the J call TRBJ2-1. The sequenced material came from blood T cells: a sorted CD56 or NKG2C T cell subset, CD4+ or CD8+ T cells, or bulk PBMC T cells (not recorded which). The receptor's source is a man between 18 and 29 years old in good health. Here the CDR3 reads CASSESGENEQFF.